This T cell receptor beta chain derives from a study of response to subunit inactivated influenza vaccine. Whole-study results and caveats: The authors suggested that few new T cells are recruited per seasonal influenza vaccination.

This CDR3 comprises 11 residues. Trimming pared 6 bases from V and 11 bases from J, leaving 13 bases between. TCRdb fed the RT-PCR reads into MiXCR, producing one record per CDR3 protein. The repertoire holds over 400,000 distinct CDR3 sequences, with 10% to 15% as singletons. This clonotype was detected ten times or more. Antigen unknown. J is TRBJ1-1 and V is TRBV12-3 or TRBV12-4; D perhaps matches TRBD1 (6 bases). This TCR was sampled from a man aged 50 or older who received an inactivated influenza vaccine. The source was PBMCs from blood, collected about 40 days after vaccination. The CDR3 loop reads CASSRGGDAFF. CDR3 nucleotide sequence: TGTGCCAGCAGCCGAGGGGGTGACGCTTTCTTT.